The 15 T cell receptor beta chains given below trace back to one sample, sequenced in a study of CD8 T cells in ankylosing spondylitis. In TCRdb, the 5' RACE reads were re-called with MiXCR into one record per CDR3 protein. Here the sample spans roughly 150,000 distinct CDR3 sequences, 9.8% being singletons. Sequencing used blood, either unsorted or a sorted T cell fraction (not recorded which). These receptors originate from a female donor with ankylosing spondylitis or in good health (not recorded which).

About this clonotype: The junction differs from germline at one of its ends, possibly a read error. The chain has TRBV27 and TRBJ1-1; D call uncertain. The CDR3 is 12 residues long. CDR1 is MNHEY and CDR2 is SMNVEV in the germline V gene (reference sequence). The CDR3 loop is CATGIGNTEAFF. DNA of the CDR3: TGTGCCACCGGGATTGGGAACACTGAAGCCTTCTTT.

This clonotype was counted only a few times. V usage is TRBV20-1 and J usage is TRBJ1-1, with D tentatively TRBD1 (6 bases). The V end lost 5 bases, the J end lost 7 bases, and 14 bases lay between the germline ends. The CDR3 runs 12 residues. CDR1 DFQATT and CDR2 SNEGSKA come from the germline V gene (reference sequence). This CDR3 is CSALIRGLEAFF. The CDR3 DNA reads TGCAGTGCTCTAATCAGGGGCCTTGAAGCTTTCTTT.

This clonotype was seen only a few times. The gene calls are TRBV6-1 and TRBJ2-7; tentatively, D is TRBD1 (6 bases). V was shortened by 8 bases and J by 5 bases, with 16 bases between the two germline ends. This CDR3 has 13 amino acids. In germline, CDR1 is MNHNS, CDR2 SASEGT. DNA of the CDR3: TGTGCCAGCCAACCAGGGGAAGTCCACGAGCAGTACTTC. Its translation: CASQPGEVHEQYF.

This clonotype was detected only a few times. V gene TRBV7-9 combines with J gene TRBJ2-7; D possibly corresponds to TRBD1 (6 bases). The ends were cut back, 6 bases at V and 3 bases at J, with 12 bases in the middle. Germline-derived CDR1 and CDR2 are SEHNR and FQNEAQ (reference sequence). The CDR3 length is 13 residues. The CDR3 reads CASSGMTGYEQYF. CDR3 in DNA: TGTGCCAGCAGTGGGATGACAGGCTACGAGCAGTACTTC.

This clonotype was detected only a few times. The J gene is TRBJ1-2, the V gene TRBV11-2; D uncertain. Germline CDR1 and CDR2: SGHAT and FQNNGV. CDR3 length equals 13 residues. V dropped 3 bases and J dropped 6 bases, with 11 bases sitting between them. In DNA form, the CDR3 reads TGTGCCAGCAGCTTGGGCCAGTTGGATGGCTACACCTTC. This codes for CASSLGQLDGYTF.

This clonotype was observed a few times. In nucleotides, the CDR3 is TGTGCCAGCAGCCCCCGACAGATTATGAGCTCCTACAATGAGCAGTTCTTC. It translates to CASSPRQIMSSYNEQFF. The chain employs TRBV3-1 and TRBJ2-1; a weak D match, TRBD1 (5 bases). V dropped 4 bases and J dropped 0 bases, with 16 bases sitting between them. Germline V gives CDR1 LGHDT, CDR2 YNNKEL (reference sequence). The CDR3 sequence is 17 residues long.

This clonotype was seen ten or more times. This rearrangement joins TRBV7-2 to TRBJ2-1; 11 nucleotides line up with TRBD2. The V and J ends lost 5 bases and 4 bases, in that order; junction bases with no gene match: 4. This CDR3 is 15 amino acids long. Germline-derived CDR1 and CDR2 are SGHTA and FQGNSA. CDR3 nucleotide sequence: TGTGCCAGCAGCGAATTAGCGGGAGGGTACAATGAGCAGTTCTTC. This translates into CASSELAGGYNEQFF.

This chain connects TRBV5-4 to TRBJ1-1; D perhaps matches TRBD1 (5 bases). The CDR3 contains 16 residues. The germline V gene encodes CDR1 SGHNT and CDR2 YYREEE (reference sequence). V gave up 4 bases and J gave up 0 bases, with 16 bases separating them. CDR3 residues: CASSPTEPYLNTEAFF. CDR3 in DNA: TGTGCCAGCAGCCCGACAGAACCCTACTTGAACACTGAAGCTTTCTTT. Supplemented by reference TRBV5-4 and TRBJ1-1, the full variable domain reads ETGVTQSPTHLIKTRGQQVTLRCSSQSGHNTVSWYQQALGQGPQFIFQYYREEENGRGNFPPRFSGLQFPNYSSELNVNALELDDSALYLCASSPTEPYLNTEAFFGQGTRLTVV.

A few counts support this clonotype. The chain joins TRBV27 to TRBJ2-7, with D perhaps matching TRBD2 (5 bases). The CDR3 has 15 residues. Deletions cut 5 bases from V and 4 bases from J, with 18 bases between. Per germline, CDR1 MNHEY and CDR2 SMNVEV (reference sequence). The CDR3 DNA reads as TGTGCCAGCAGTCCCGGGATCCCAACACAATACGAGCAGTACTTC. This gives the protein CASSPGIPTQYEQYF.

In this sample, this clonotype turned up a few times. The chain employs TRBV11-2 and TRBJ1-2; the D is unclear. The V gene's germline CDR1 is SGHAT and CDR2 FQNNGV. V shed 2 bases and J shed 4 bases, with 11 bases lying between them. The CDR3 has 14 amino acids. The CDR3 DNA follows: TGTGCCAGCAGCTTAAGGGCCTGGGGCTATGGCTACACCTTC. It translates to CASSLRAWGYGYTF. Filled out from reference TRBV11-2 and TRBJ1-2, the complete variable domain reads EAGVAQSPRYKIIEKRQSVAFWCNPISGHATLYWYQQILGQGPKLLIQFQNNGVVDDSQLPKDRFSAERLKGVDSTLKIQPAKLEDSAVYLCASSLRAWGYGYTFGSGTRLTVV.

The J gene is TRBJ1-1, the V gene TRBV6-2 or TRBV6-3; D not resolved. This CDR3 spans 11 amino acids. CDR1 is MNHEY and CDR2 is SVGEGT in the germline V gene. Trimming pared 7 bases from V and 3 bases from J, leaving 6 bases between. The CDR3 reads CASKRDTEAFF. The CDR3 DNA sequence: TGTGCCAGCAAAAGGGACACTGAAGCTTTCTTT.

This clonotype was detected only a few times. The chain recombines TRBV7-8 with TRBJ1-2; unclear D gene. This CDR3 has 13 amino acids. Trimming cost V 1 base and J 2 bases, with 5 bases left between them. The germline CDR1 and CDR2 sequences are SGHVS and FQNEAQ. The CDR3 DNA is TGTGCCAGCAGCTTAGAGGTGAACTATGGCTACACCTTC. Translation gives CASSLEVNYGYTF.

At least ten counts were recorded for this clonotype. J is TRBJ1-1 and V is TRBV6-2 or TRBV6-3; D is perhaps TRBD1 (5 bases). CDR3 size: 15 residues. The germline gives CDR1 MNHEY, CDR2 SVGEGT. The V and J ends lost 4 bases and 0 bases respectively, with 12 bases between them. The CDR3 sequence: CASSSLTEVNTEAFF. CDR3 coding DNA: TGTGCCAGCAGTTCCCTGACAGAAGTGAACACTGAAGCTTTCTTT.

This clonotype was picked up a small number of times. The chain is built from TRBV7-8 and TRBJ2-1, with 10 nucleotides matching TRBD1. The CDR3 runs 16 residues. V shed 5 bases and J 7 bases; nucleotides not matched to a gene: 11. Germline V gives CDR1 SGHVS, CDR2 FQNEAQ. The CDR3 here is CASSLPRDRGENEQFF. Here the CDR3 DNA reads TGTGCCAGCAGCCTCCCCCGGGACAGGGGAGAGAATGAGCAGTTCTTC.

This rearrangement joins TRBV4-1 to TRBJ1-4; no reliable D call. The V and J ends lost 3 bases and 5 bases respectively, with 13 bases between them. CDR1 MGHRA and CDR2 YSYEKL come from the germline V gene. The CDR3 runs 15 residues. CDR3 amino acids: CASSQTGSPNEKLFF. The CDR3 nucleotides read TGCGCCAGCAGCCAGACGGGGTCCCCCAATGAAAAACTGTTTTTT.